The T cell receptor beta chain described here comes from a study of blood T cells in healthy people across ages. Study details: For every two T cells, template switching captured about one barcoded beta molecule. Whole-study findings and limits: Relative to aged donors, long-lived donors carried more naive CD4+ cells and displayed higher diversity. Underestimates were what the diversity estimates from one million T cells were considered to be.

Extraction yielded at least 6 micrograms of total RNA per sample. The length of the CDR3 is 16 residues. Germline CDR1 and CDR2: MGHDK and SYGVNS. Trimming removed 6 bases at V and 3 bases at J, with 20 bases between. Primed by a sample-barcoded 5' primer and a J-beta primer mix, a second PCR proceeded for 7 to 11 cycles. TCRdb reprocessed the 5' RACE reads with MiXCR, giving one entry per CDR3 protein. The data show about 400,000 distinct CDR3 sequences, 45% to 60% seen once. A word on this clonotype: Its antigen is unknown.

V is TRBV25-1 and J is TRBJ1-1, with D perhaps matching TRBD1 (5 bases). The sequence was obtained from a man aged 55 to 70 in good health. Sequencing was done on a sample of blood. The DNA of the CDR3 is TGTGCCAGCAGCAGGGACTCTCCCACTTGGGACACTGAAGCTTTCTTT. Amino acids: CASSRDSPTWDTEAFF.